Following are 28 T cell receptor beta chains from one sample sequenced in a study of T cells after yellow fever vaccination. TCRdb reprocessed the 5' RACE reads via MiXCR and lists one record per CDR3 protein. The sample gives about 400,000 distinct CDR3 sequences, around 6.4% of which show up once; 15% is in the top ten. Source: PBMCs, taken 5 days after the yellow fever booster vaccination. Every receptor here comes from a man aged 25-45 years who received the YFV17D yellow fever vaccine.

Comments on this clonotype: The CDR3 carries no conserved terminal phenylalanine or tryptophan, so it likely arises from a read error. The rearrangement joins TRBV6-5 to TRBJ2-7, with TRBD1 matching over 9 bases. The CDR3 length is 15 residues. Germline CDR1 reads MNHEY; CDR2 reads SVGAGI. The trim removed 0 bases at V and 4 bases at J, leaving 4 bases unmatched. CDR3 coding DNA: TGTGCCAGCAGTTACTCATTAGGACAGGGGTACGAGCAGTACTTA. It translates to CASSYSLGQGYEQYL.

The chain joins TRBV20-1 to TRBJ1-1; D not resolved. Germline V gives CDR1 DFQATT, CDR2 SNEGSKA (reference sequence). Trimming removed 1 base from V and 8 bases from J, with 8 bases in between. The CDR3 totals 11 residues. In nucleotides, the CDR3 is TGCAGTGCTAGAGGGGTTCCCGAAGCTTTCTTT. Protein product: CSARGVPEAFF.

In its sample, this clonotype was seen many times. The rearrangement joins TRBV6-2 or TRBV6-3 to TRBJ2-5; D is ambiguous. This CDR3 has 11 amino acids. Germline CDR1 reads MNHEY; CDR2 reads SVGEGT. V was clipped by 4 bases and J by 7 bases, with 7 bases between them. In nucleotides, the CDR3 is TGTGCCAGCAGTTCCATTTGGACCCAGTACTTC. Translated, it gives CASSSIWTQYF.

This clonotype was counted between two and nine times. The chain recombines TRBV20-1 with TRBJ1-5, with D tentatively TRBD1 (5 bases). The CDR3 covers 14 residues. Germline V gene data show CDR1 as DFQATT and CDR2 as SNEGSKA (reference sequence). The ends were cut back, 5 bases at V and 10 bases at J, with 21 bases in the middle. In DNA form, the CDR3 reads TGCAGTGCTGGGGGGGAGGGGTTCGGCTCCCCCCAGCATTTT. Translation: CSAGGEGFGSPQHF.

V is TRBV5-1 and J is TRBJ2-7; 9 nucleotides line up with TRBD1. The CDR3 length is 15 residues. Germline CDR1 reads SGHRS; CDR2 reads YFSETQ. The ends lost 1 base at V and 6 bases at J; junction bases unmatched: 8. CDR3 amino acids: CASSLNLGQGSEQYF. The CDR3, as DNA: TGCGCCAGCAGCTTGAATTTGGGACAGGGAAGCGAGCAGTACTTC.

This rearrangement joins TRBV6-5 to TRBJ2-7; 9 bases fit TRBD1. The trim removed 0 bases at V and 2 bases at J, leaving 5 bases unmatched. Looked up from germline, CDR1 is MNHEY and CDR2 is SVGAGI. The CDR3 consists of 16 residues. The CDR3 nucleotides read TGTGCCAGCAGTTACTCGTCGGGACAGGGAACCTACGAGCAGTACTTC. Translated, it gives CASSYSSGQGTYEQYF.

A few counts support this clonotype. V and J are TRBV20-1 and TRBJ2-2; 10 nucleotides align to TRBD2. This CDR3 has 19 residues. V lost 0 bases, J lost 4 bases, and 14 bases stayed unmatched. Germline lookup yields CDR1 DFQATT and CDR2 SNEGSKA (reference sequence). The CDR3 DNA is TGCAGTGCTAGAGATCATGGACTAGCGGATCCTTGGGGCACCGGGGAGCTGTTTTTT. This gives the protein CSARDHGLADPWGTGELFF.

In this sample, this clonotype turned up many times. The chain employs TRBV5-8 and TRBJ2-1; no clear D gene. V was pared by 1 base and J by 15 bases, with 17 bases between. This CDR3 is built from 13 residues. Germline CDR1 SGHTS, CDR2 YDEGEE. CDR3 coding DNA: TGTGCCAGCAGCTTGAAACCTGGGTTTAAGCTGTTCTTC. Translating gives CASSLKPGFKLFF.

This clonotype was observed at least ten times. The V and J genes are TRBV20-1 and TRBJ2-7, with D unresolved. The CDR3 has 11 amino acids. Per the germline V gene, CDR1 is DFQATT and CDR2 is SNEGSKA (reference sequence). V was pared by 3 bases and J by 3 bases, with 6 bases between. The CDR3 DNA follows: TGCAGTGCTAGGGCAGACTACGAGCAGTACTTC. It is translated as CSARADYEQYF.

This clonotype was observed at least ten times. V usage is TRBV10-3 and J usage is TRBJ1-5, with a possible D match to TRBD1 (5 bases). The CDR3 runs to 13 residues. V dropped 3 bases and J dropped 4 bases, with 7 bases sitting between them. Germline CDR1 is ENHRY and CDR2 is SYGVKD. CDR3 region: CAISDRENQPQHF. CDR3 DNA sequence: TGTGCCATCAGTGACAGGGAGAATCAGCCCCAGCATTTT.

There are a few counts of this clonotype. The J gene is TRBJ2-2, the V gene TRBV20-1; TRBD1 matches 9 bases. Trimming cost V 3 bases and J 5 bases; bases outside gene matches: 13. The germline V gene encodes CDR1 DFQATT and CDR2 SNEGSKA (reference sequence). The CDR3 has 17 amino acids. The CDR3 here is CSASSLRQGGKTGELFF. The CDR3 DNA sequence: TGCAGTGCTAGCTCCCTTCGACAGGGGGGGAAAACCGGGGAGCTGTTTTTT.

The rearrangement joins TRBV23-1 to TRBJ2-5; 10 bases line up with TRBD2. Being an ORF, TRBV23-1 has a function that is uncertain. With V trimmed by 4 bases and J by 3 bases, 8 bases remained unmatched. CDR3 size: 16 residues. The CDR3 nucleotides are TGCGCCAGCAGTCCTCTAGCGGGAGACCTCAAAGAGACCCAGTACTTC. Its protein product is CASSPLAGDLKETQYF.

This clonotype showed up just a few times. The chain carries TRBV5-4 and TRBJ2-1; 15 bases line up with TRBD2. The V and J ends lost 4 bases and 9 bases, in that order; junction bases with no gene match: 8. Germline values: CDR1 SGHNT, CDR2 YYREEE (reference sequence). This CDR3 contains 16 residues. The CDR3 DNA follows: TGTGCCAGCAGCGGGAGGACTAGCGGGAGGGTTAGTGAGCAGTTCTTC. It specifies CASSGRTSGRVSEQFF.

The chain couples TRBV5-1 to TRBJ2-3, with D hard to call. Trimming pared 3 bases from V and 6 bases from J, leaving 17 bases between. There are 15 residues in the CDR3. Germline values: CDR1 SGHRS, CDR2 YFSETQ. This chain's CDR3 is CASSSYRPERDTQYF. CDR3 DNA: TGCGCCAGCAGCTCCTACCGACCCGAGCGTGATACGCAGTATTTT.

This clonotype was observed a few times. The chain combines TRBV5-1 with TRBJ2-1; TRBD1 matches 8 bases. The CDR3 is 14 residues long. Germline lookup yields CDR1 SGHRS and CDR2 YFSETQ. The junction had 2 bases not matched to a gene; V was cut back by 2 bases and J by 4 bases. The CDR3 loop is CASSFTGGYNEQFF. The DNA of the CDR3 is TGCGCCAGCAGCTTTACAGGGGGATACAATGAGCAGTTCTTC.

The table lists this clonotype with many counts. CDR3 in amino acids: CASSPTIGAQETQYF. CDR3 nucleotides: TGTGCCAGCAGCCCGACAATCGGAGCTCAAGAGACCCAGTACTTC. V usage is TRBV5-6 and J usage is TRBJ2-5; D not resolved. Trimming pared 4 bases from V and 2 bases from J, leaving 15 bases between. Germline CDR1 is SGHDT and CDR2 is YYEEEE. There are 15 residues in the CDR3.

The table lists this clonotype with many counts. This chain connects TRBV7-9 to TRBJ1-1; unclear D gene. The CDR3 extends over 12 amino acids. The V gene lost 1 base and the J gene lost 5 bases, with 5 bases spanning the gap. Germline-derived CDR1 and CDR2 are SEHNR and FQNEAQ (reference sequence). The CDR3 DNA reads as TGTGCCAGCAGCTTAGATGGGACTGAAGCTTTCTTT. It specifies CASSLDGTEAFF.

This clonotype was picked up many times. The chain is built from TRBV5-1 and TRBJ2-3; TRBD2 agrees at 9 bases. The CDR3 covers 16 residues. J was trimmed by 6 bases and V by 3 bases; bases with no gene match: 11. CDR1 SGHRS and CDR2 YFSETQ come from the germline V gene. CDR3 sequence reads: CASSSVAGEPADTQYF. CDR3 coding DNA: TGCGCCAGCAGCTCGGTAGCGGGAGAACCCGCCGATACGCAGTATTTT.

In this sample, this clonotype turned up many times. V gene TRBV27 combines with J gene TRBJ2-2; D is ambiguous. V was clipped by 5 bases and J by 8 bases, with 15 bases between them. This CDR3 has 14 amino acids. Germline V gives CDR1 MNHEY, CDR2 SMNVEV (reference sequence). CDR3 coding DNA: TGTGCCAGCAGTAAGAAAGGCGGTGGAGGGGAGCTGTTTTTT. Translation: CASSKKGGGGELFF.

The CDR3 nucleotides are TGCGCCAGCAGTCTAACGACTAGCGGGAGTTTTGGCGAGCAGTACTTC. This translates into CASSLTTSGSFGEQYF. The chain recombines TRBV5-1 with TRBJ2-7; 12 bases are shared with TRBD2. V was clipped by 5 bases and J by 6 bases; unmatched bases: 12. The germline CDR1 and CDR2 sequences are SGHRS and YFSETQ. This CDR3 comprises 16 residues.

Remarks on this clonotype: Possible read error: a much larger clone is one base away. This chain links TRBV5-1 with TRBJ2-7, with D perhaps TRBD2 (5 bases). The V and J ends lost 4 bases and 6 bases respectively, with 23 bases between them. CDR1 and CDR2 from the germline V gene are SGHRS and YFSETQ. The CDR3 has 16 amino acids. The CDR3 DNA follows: TGCGCCAGCAGCATGAGGGTTAACAGAGCATCCGGCGAGCAGTACTTC. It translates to CASSMRVNRASGEQYF.

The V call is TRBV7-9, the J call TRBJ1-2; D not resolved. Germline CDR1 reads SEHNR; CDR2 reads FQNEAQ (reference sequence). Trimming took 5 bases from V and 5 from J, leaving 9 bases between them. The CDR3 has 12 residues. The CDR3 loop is CASSPTVYGYTF. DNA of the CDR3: TGTGCCAGCAGCCCGACGGTTTATGGCTACACCTTC.

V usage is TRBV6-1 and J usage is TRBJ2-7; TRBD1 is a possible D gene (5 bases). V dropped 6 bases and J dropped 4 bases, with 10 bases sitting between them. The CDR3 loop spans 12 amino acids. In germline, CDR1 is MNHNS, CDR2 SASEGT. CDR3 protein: CASRMTVYEQYF. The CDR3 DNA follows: TGTGCCAGCAGGATGACAGTGTACGAGCAGTACTTC.

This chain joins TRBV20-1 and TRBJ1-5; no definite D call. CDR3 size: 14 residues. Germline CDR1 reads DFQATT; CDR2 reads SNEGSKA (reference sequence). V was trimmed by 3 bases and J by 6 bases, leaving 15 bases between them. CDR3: CSASFRSNVQPQHF. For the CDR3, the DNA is TGCAGTGCTAGCTTTCGGTCGAATGTTCAGCCCCAGCATTTT.

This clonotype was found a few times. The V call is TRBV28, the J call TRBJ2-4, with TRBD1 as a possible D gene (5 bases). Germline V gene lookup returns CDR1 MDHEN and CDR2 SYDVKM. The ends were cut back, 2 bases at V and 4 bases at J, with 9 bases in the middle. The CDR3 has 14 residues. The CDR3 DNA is TGTGCCAGCAGTTTAAGAGCAGGGAAAAACATTCAGTACTTC. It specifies CASSLRAGKNIQYF.

This CDR3 reads CSARRQGAWGNTIYF. In DNA, the CDR3 is TGCAGTGCTAGACGTCAGGGGGCTTGGGGAAACACCATATATTTT. This rearrangement joins TRBV20-1 to TRBJ1-3; 8 nucleotides align to TRBD1. This CDR3 region has 15 residues. Germline values: CDR1 DFQATT, CDR2 SNEGSKA (reference sequence). The V segment lost 2 bases and the J segment 4 bases; nucleotides outside the gene matches: 7.

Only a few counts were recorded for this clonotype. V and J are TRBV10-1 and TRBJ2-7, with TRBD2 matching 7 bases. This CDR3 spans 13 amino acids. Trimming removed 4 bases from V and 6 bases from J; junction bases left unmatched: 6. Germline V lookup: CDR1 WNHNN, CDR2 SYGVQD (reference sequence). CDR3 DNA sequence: TGCGCCAGCAGTGTTGGCCTAGCGGCCGAGCAGTACTTC. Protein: CASSVGLAAEQYF.

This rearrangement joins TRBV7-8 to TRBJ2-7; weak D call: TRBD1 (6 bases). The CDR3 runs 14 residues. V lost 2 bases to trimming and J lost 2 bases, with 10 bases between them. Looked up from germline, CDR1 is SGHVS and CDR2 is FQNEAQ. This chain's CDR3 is CASSLYRVAYEQYF. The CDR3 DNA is TGTGCCAGCAGCTTATACAGGGTAGCCTACGAGCAGTACTTC. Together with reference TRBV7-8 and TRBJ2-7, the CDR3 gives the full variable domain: GAGVSQSPRYKVAKRGQDVALRCDPISGHVSLFWYQQALGQGPEFLTYFQNEAQLDKSGLPSDRFFAERPEGSVSTLKIQRTQQEDSAVYLCASSLYRVAYEQYFGPGTRLTVT.